Listed here are 17 T cell receptor beta chains from one sample, sequenced in a study of radiotherapy plus CTLA-4 blockade in lung cancer. Sequenced by immunoSEQ multiplex PCR; TCRdb stores in-frame clones only, minus some. This sample has some 64,000 clones, with less than 85% found just once. The sample consisted of peripheral blood, taken from a patient treated with radiotherapy plus ipilimumab. These receptor sequences come from a human donor with non-small cell lung cancer whose response to radiotherapy plus ipilimumab could not be evaluated. Some clones in this sample may be carry-over from other donors' samples.

V and J are TRBV2 and TRBJ1-1; D call uncertain. The germline gives CDR1 SNHLY, CDR2 FYNNEI. CDR3 length: 10 amino acids. Trimming removed 5 bases from V and 10 bases from J, with 8 bases in between. CDR3 sequence: CASSQVSAFF. The CDR3, as DNA: TGTGCCAGCAGTCAGGTGTCAGCTTTCTTT.

This clone appeared a single time. The rearrangement joins TRBV25-1 to TRBJ2-7, with a tentative D call TRBD2 (7 bases). CDR1 MGHDK and CDR2 SYGVNS come from the germline V gene. V gave up 1 base and J gave up 4 bases, with 17 bases separating them. This CDR3 is built from 16 residues. The CDR3 DNA follows: TGTGCCAGCAGTGAATTGAGGGGGGGCGCGGATTACGAGCAGTACTTC. Its protein product is CASSELRGGADYEQYF.

The chain carries TRBV5-1 and TRBJ2-7, with 7 bases matching TRBD1. CDR3 length: 13 amino acids. The V segment lost 4 bases and the J segment 2 bases; nucleotides outside the gene matches: 3. Germline CDR1 SGHRS, CDR2 YFSETQ. The CDR3 DNA follows: TGCGCCAGCAGCCCGGGACAGACCTACGAGCAGTACTTC. Translation: CASSPGQTYEQYF.

V and J are TRBV19 and TRBJ2-5; D gene ambiguous. Germline V lookup: CDR1 LNHDA, CDR2 SQIVND (reference sequence). The CDR3 loop spans 15 amino acids. Trimming cost V 1 base and J 1 base, with 10 bases left between them. The CDR3, as DNA: TGTGCCAGTAGTATAGTTGTCCCTCCCCAAGAGACCCAGTACTTC. It encodes CASSIVVPPQETQYF.

The chain joins TRBV6-1 to TRBJ1-1, with 9 bases matching TRBD1. V lost 4 bases to trimming and J lost 3 bases; unmatched junction nucleotides: 3. The CDR3 covers 14 residues. CDR1 and CDR2 from the germline V gene are MNHNS and SASEGT. CDR3 nucleotides: TGTGCCAGCAGTGCGGACAGGGGTGACACTGAAGCTTTCTTT. It specifies CASSADRGDTEAFF.

This chain connects TRBV19 to TRBJ1-5; 8 bases are a match to TRBD1. Unmatched junction bases numbered 10, after V lost 6 bases and J lost 6 bases. The CDR3 has 15 amino acids. Germline V gene lookup returns CDR1 LNHDA and CDR2 SQIVND (reference sequence). CDR3 DNA sequence: TGTGCCAGTAGCCTCGGACAGGGAAGGGGTCAGCCCCAGCATTTT. The encoded protein is CASSLGQGRGQPQHF. Variable domain in full (rest from reference TRBV19 and TRBJ1-5): DGGITQSPKYLFRKEGQNVTLSCEQNLNHDAMYWYRQDPGQGLRLIYYSQIVNDFQKGDIAEGYSVSREKKESFPLTVTSAQKNPTAFYLCASSLGQGRGQPQHFGDGTRLSIL.

The J gene is TRBJ2-7, the V gene TRBV7-9, with D perhaps matching TRBD1 (7 bases). The V gene lost 5 bases and the J gene lost 7 bases, with 21 bases spanning the gap. Germline V gene sequence: CDR1 SEHNR, CDR2 FQNEAQ (reference sequence). The CDR3 extends over 15 amino acids. The CDR3 DNA reads TGTGCCAGCAGCCCCCAAACAGGGGAGGCTATTGAGCAGTACTTC. This codes for CASSPQTGEAIEQYF.

This chain uses TRBV6-1 with TRBJ1-1; D is possibly TRBD1 (5 bases). Trimming pared 3 bases from V and 2 bases from J, leaving 10 bases between. The CDR3 is made up of 14 amino acids. CDR1 is MNHNS, CDR2 SASEGT, per germline. Written as DNA, the CDR3 is TGTGCCAGCAGTGAGGGGGGAGAAAACACTGAAGCTTTCTTT. This translates into CASSEGGENTEAFF.

The chain links TRBV6-5 to TRBJ1-1; D perhaps matches TRBD1 (6 bases). The CDR3 runs to 15 residues. Germline loops: CDR1 MNHEY, CDR2 SVGAGI. Trimming left V 2 bases short and J 1 base short, with 11 bases between. The CDR3, as DNA: TGTGCCAGCAGTTACAAGGACAGAGGGAACACTGAAGCTTTCTTT. Translated: CASSYKDRGNTEAFF.

This chain uses TRBV7-2 with TRBJ2-3; TRBD1 aligns across 7 bases. This CDR3 is built from 14 residues. Per germline, CDR1 SGHTA and CDR2 FQGNSA. Trimming at V came to 4 bases and at J to 2 bases, leaving 3 bases not matched to a gene. CDR3 in amino acids: CASSSTGPTDTQYF. As DNA, the CDR3 is TGTGCCAGCAGCTCGACAGGGCCCACAGATACGCAGTATTTT.

The V call is TRBV4-1, the J call TRBJ2-2, with D perhaps matching TRBD2 (5 bases). Germline CDR1 and CDR2: MGHRA and YSYEKL. V lost 2 bases and J lost 7, with 11 bases in between. This CDR3 spans 14 amino acids. For the CDR3, the DNA is TGCGCCAGCAGCCAACGGGATTCCGTCGGGGAGCTGTTTTTT. Encoded protein: CASSQRDSVGELFF.

CDR3 protein: CASSPGSAGEQYF. The CDR3 DNA follows: TGTGCCAGCTCACCAGGCTCGGCGGGCGAGCAGTACTTC. This chain links TRBV18 with TRBJ2-7; D possibly corresponds to TRBD2 (5 bases). Germline-derived CDR1 and CDR2 are KGHSH and LQKENI. This CDR3 region has 13 residues. V was shortened by 2 bases and J by 6 bases, with 11 bases between the two germline ends. Full variable domain (rest looked up from reference TRBV18 and TRBJ2-7): NAGVMQNPRHLVRRRGQEARLRCSPMKGHSHVYWYRQLPEEGLKFMVYLQKENIIDESGMPKERFSAEFPKEGPSILRIQQVVRGDSAAYFCASSPGSAGEQYFGPGTRLTVT.

The genes are TRBV6-1 and TRBJ2-7; TRBD2 is a possible D gene (7 bases). Germline CDR1 MNHNS, CDR2 SASEGT. The CDR3 loop spans 15 amino acids. V was pared by 5 bases and J by 4 bases, with 18 bases between. The CDR3 region is CASSHGGGYPYEQYF. The CDR3 DNA sequence: TGTGCCAGCAGTCATGGGGGGGGCTATCCGTACGAGCAGTACTTC.

V and J are TRBV27 and TRBJ2-7; D is possibly TRBD1 (5 bases). Germline V gene lookup returns CDR1 MNHEY and CDR2 SMNVEV (reference sequence). CDR3 length: 13 amino acids. V shed 0 bases and J shed 3 bases, with 6 bases lying between them. CDR3 DNA: TGTGCCAGCAGTTTATCAGGGGACTACGAGCAGTACTTC. Amino acids: CASSLSGDYEQYF.

V usage is TRBV2 and J usage is TRBJ2-7, with 9 bases matching TRBD2. The CDR3 loop spans 15 amino acids. Germline CDR1 reads SNHLY; CDR2 reads FYNNEI. J gave up 6 bases and V 6 bases, and 12 bases lay outside the gene matches. For the CDR3, the DNA is TGTGCCAGCAGAGCCATGACTAGCGGATCGGGCGAGCAGTACTTC. Its translation is CASRAMTSGSGEQYF.

The genes are TRBV7-8 and TRBJ2-2, with TRBD2 matching over 7 bases. Germline V gives CDR1 SGHVS, CDR2 FQNEAQ. The length of the CDR3 is 17 residues. V trimming: 6 bases; J trimming: 7 bases; junction bases outside the gene matches: 17. DNA of the CDR3: TGTGCCAGCAGTCGTCCGGCCAGCGGGGCCGGGGACGGGGAGCTGTTTTTT. Amino acids: CASSRPASGAGDGELFF.

J is TRBJ2-2 and V is TRBV4-2; TRBD1 might be the D (6 bases). This CDR3 is 14 amino acids long. Per the germline V gene, CDR1 is LGHNA and CDR2 is YNFKEQ. Between the trimmed V and J ends, which lost 4 bases and 4 bases, there was a span of 10 bases. Written as DNA, the CDR3 is TGTGCCAGCAGCCGAACAGGGTTCACCGGGGAGCTGTTTTTT. Encoded protein: CASSRTGFTGELFF.